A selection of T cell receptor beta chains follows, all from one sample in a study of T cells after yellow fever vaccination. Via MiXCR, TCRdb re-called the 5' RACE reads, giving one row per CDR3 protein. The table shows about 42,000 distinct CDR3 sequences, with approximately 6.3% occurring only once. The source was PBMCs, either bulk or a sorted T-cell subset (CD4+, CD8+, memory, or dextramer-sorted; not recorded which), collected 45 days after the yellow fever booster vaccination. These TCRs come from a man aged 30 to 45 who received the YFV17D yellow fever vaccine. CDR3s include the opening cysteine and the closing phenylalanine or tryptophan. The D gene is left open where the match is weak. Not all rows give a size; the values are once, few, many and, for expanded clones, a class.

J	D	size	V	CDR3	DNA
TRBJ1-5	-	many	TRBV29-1	CSVGAGNQPQHF	TGCAGCGTTGGGGCCGGGAATCAGCCCCAGCATTTT
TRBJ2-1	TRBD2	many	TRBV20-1	CSARAPLAAPPYNEQFF	TGCAGTGCTAGAGCCCCCCTAGCGGCCCCACCCTACAATGAGCAGTTCTTC
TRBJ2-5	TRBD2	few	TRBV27	CASSLWGGETQYF	TGTGCCAGCAGTTTATGGGGGGGGGAGACCCAGTACTTC
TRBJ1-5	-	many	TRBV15	CATSRDLGVYQPQHF	TGTGCCACCAGCAGAGATCTAGGGGTTTATCAGCCCCAGCATTTT
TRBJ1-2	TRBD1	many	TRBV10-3	CAITRDSQGGYGYTF	TGTGCCATCACCAGGGACAGCCAAGGCGGCTATGGCTACACCTTC
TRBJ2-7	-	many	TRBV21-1	CASRKGGGTESYEQYF	TGTGCCAGCAGAAAAGGTGGCGGGACGGAATCCTACGAGCAGTACTTC
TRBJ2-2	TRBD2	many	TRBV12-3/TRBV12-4	CASSGPGLAGTGELFF	TGTGCCAGCAGTGGGCCGGGACTAGCGGGAACCGGGGAGCTGTTTTTT
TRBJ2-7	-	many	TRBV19	CASKRTVADYEQYF	TGTGCCAGTAAACGGACAGTAGCGGACTACGAGCAGTACTTC
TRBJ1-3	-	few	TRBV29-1	CSVEDFGKAGNTIYF	TGCAGCGTTGAAGATTTCGGGAAAGCTGGAAACACCATATATTTT
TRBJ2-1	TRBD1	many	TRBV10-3	CAISDTGTGDNEQFF	TGTGCCATCAGTGATACCGGGACAGGGGACAATGAGCAGTTCTTC
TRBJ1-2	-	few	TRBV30	CAWMTANYGYTF	TGTGCCTGGATGACAGCTAACTATGGCTACACCTTC
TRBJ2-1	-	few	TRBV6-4	CASSPGNRMSEQFF	TGTGCCAGCAGTCCCGGGAATCGAATGTCAGAGCAGTTCTTC
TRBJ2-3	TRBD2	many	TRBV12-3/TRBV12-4	CASSSSGVGTDTQYF	TGTGCCAGCAGTAGCAGCGGGGTGGGCACAGATACGCAGTATTTT
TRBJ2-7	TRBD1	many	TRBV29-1	CSVEGQALGQQYF	TGCAGCGTAGAGGGACAGGCCCTCGGACAGCAGTACTTC
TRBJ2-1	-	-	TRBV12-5	CASGSQGRSSYNEQFF	TGTGCTAGTGGTTCCCAGGGGCGAAGCTCCTACAATGAGCAGTTCTTC
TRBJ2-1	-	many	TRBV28	CASSLFSWSNEQFF	TGTGCCAGCAGTTTATTCAGTTGGTCCAATGAGCAGTTCTTC
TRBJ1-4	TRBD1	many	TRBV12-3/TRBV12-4	CASSLADRREKLFF	TGTGCCAGCAGTTTAGCGGACAGGCGTGAAAAACTGTTTTTT
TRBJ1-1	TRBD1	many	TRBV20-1	CSGTGGTEAFF	TGCAGTGGAACAGGGGGCACTGAAGCTTTCTTT
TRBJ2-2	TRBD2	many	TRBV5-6	CASSSPGLAVTGELFF	TGTGCCAGCAGTTCGCCGGGACTAGCGGTTACCGGGGAGCTGTTTTTT
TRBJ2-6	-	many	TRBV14	CASSQFRVAGANVLTF	TGTGCCAGCAGCCAATTCCGGGTAGCTGGGGCCAACGTCCTGACTTTC
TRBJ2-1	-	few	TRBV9	CASSVVGTSSYNEQFF	TGTGCCAGCAGCGTAGTGGGGACAAGCTCCTACAATGAGCAGTTCTTC
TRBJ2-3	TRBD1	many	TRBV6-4	CASSDSQGADTQYF	TGTGCCAGCAGTGACTCACAGGGGGCAGATACGCAGTATTTT
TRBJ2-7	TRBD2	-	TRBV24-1	CATSPSGRDEQYF	TGTGCCACCAGTCCCTCAGGGAGGGACGAGCAGTACTTC
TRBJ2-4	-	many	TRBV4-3	CASSQVGRENIQYF	TGCGCCAGCAGCCAAGTTGGCCGGGAAAACATTCAGTACTTC
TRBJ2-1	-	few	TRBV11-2	CASSLESGVSIEQFF	TGTGCCAGCAGCTTAGAGTCGGGGGTTTCTATTGAGCAGTTCTTC
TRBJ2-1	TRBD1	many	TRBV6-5	CASSYRGTGERNEQFF	TGTGCCAGCAGTTATAGAGGGACAGGGGAACGCAATGAGCAGTTCTTC
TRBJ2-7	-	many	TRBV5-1	CASSLGLDLITYEQYF	TGCGCCAGCAGCCTCGGATTGGACCTAATCACCTACGAGCAGTACTTC
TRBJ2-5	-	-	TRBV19	CASSTSGEKTQYF	TGTGCCAGTAGTACATCAGGGGAGAAGACCCAGTACTTC
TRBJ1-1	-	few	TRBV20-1	CSANLGNTEAFF	TGCAGTGCAAACTTGGGGAACACTGAAGCTTTCTTT
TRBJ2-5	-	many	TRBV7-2	CASSLSVQETQYF	TGTGCCAGCAGCTTGTCGGTCCAAGAGACCCAGTACTTC
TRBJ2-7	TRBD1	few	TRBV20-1	CSARGLGQVSYEQYF	TGCAGTGCTAGAGGGTTGGGACAGGTCTCCTACGAGCAGTACTTC
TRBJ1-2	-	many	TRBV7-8	CASSSQGVLGNGYTF	TGTGCCAGCAGCTCACAGGGCGTCCTGGGAAATGGCTACACCTTC